The table lists the clone carrying this T cell receptor (beta chain) with a few counts. What it binds is unknown. Every sampled donor was Caucasian and healthy. TCRdb itself ran the 5' RACE reads through MiXCR, one entry per CDR3 protein. The sample lists 570,000 or so distinct CDR3 sequences, roughly 9.9% occurring once. This specimen belongs to a study of identical twins. Overall study findings and caveats: Monozygotic twins shared more out-of-frame TCR alpha than recombination models predicted. Twin-shared out-of-frame alpha sequences showed excess low generation probability.

Between the trimmed V and J ends, which lost 5 bases and 6 bases, there was a span of 16 bases. This CDR3 contains 15 residues. CDR1 and CDR2 (germline): MNHEY, SVGEGT. The sample was also linked to a second study, of yellow fever vaccine responses in identical twins. That investigation notes: Reported findings indicate that twins' vaccine T cell responses seemed partially convergent, partially personalized.

The clonotype originates from a woman younger than 35 in good health. The sample taken for sequencing was PBMCs. This chain links TRBV6-2 or TRBV6-3 with TRBJ2-2, with D tentatively TRBD1 or TRBD2 (5 bases each). CDR3 sequence reads: CASSTLDGGSGELFF. The CDR3 nucleotides are TGTGCCAGCAGTACGTTGGATGGGGGTTCCGGGGAGCTGTTTTTT.